This TCR beta chain came from a study of identical twins. Findings and caveats of the study: Out-of-frame beta sequences exhibited a weaker degree of excess twin sharing. Memory repertoires showed no such pattern, whereas abundant cord blood beta clonotypes carried fewer insertions.

The table lists this clonotype with a few counts. The antigen remains unidentified. A universal primer site arose from template switching, and cDNA bore unique molecular identifiers. Each CDR3 protein gets one entry after TCRdb re-called the 5' RACE reads with MiXCR. The sample contains 200,000 or so distinct CDR3 sequences, around 15% of which appear only once. Another study also made use of these data, one on T cells expressing NK-cell markers. As that report states: These clonotypes additionally ranked first within the CD3+CD56-NKG2C+ fraction of a few donors.

The source material was CD8+ T cells sorted from blood. This receptor was identified in a woman between 18 and 30 years old in good health.

The CDR3 region is CASYLGNEQFF. The CDR3 DNA reads TGTGCCAGCTATCTTGGCAATGAGCAGTTCTTC. The V and J genes are TRBV27 and TRBJ2-1; no clear D. With 8 bases removed from V and 6 bases from J, the gap between germline ends came to 8 bases. The CDR3 is 11 residues long. The germline V gene encodes CDR1 MNHEY and CDR2 SMNVEV (reference sequence).